Below are 5 T cell receptor beta chains sequenced from a single sample in a study of T cell responses to AZD1222 COVID-19 vaccine. Profiling relied on immunoSEQ multiplex PCR, and the TCRdb table lists in-frame clones only, not all of them. The sample has about 120,000 clones, around 94% seen once. Source: peripheral blood, taken on day 0 of AZD1222 vaccination. Receptors were obtained from an adult in good health.

V gene TRBV6-1 combines with J gene TRBJ1-5; D is perhaps TRBD1 (5 bases). There are 12 residues in the CDR3. Trimming took 2 bases from V and 16 from J, leaving 15 bases between them. Germline V gene sequence: CDR1 MNHNS, CDR2 SASEGT. CDR3 sequence (DNA): TGTGCCAGCAGTGAATTGGGGGGTTTGTTACATTTT. Protein: CASSELGGLLHF.

A single count supports this clone. This chain joins TRBV19 and TRBJ1-1, with no clear D. From germline, CDR1 is LNHDA and CDR2 SQIVND (reference sequence). The CDR3 length is 13 residues. Deletions cut 3 bases from V and 1 base from J, with 6 bases between. CDR3 in DNA: TGTGCCAGTAGTATTAGACAGAACACTGAAGCTTTCTTT. The encoded protein is CASSIRQNTEAFF.

V gene TRBV24-1 combines with J gene TRBJ1-1, with TRBD1 matching over 7 bases. CDR1 and CDR2 from the germline V gene are KGHDR and SFDVKD. Trimming at V came to 2 bases and at J to 4 bases, leaving 3 bases not matched to a gene. The CDR3 is 14 residues long. DNA for the CDR3: TGTGCCACCAGTGATTCGACAGGGCCCACTGAAGCTTTCTTT. This codes for CATSDSTGPTEAFF.

The chain recombines TRBV11-3 with TRBJ2-5, with unresolved D. This CDR3 contains 17 residues. Looked up from germline, CDR1 is SGHNT and CDR2 is YENEEA. V was shortened by 2 bases and J by 5 bases, with 21 bases between the two germline ends. The CDR3 reads CASSLQLWLSLGETQYF. For the CDR3, the DNA is TGTGCCAGCAGCTTACAACTCTGGCTTTCTCTTGGGGAGACCCAGTACTTC.

V and J are TRBV7-9 and TRBJ1-4; possibly TRBD1 for D (6 bases). The CDR3 extends over 14 amino acids. Per germline, CDR1 SEHNR and CDR2 FQNEAQ (reference sequence). V dropped 5 bases and J dropped 8 bases, with 15 bases sitting between them. This chain's CDR3 is CASSQNQGREKLFF. CDR3 in DNA: TGTGCCAGCAGCCAAAACCAGGGGAGGGAAAAACTGTTTTTT.